Listed below are T cell receptor beta chains from one sample, sequenced in a study of T cell responses to AZD1222 COVID-19 vaccine. Using immunoSEQ multiplex PCR, the repertoire was profiled, and TCRdb retains in-frame clones only, with some absent. The repertoire consists of 150,000 or so clones, with about nine tenths occurring once and the leading ten covering 5.5%. Sequenced material: peripheral blood, taken on day 0 of MenACWY control vaccination. These receptors all stem from an adult in good health. CDR3s include the opening cysteine and the closing phenylalanine or tryptophan. Fields, in order: V gene, D gene, clone size, J gene, CDR3 length, CDR3 DNA, CDR3 protein. A D gene is named only where the DNA matches it firmly. Some rows have no size entry. The others give once, few or many, or a class for an expanded clone.

TRBV7-6	-	few	TRBJ1-2	13	TGTGCCAGCAGCTTAGGGGCAGGCTATGGCTACACCTTC	CASSLGAGYGYTF
TRBV6-1	-	-	TRBJ1-2	13	TGTGCCAGCAGTGAGAGGAAAAACTATGGCTACACCTTC	CASSERKNYGYTF
TRBV10-2	-	-	TRBJ2-2	16	TGCGCCAGCAGTGACTATATGACAGGGAACACCGGGGAGCTGTTTTTT	CASSDYMTGNTGELFF
TRBV3-1/TRBV3-2	TRBD1	-	TRBJ1-1	14	TGTGCCAGCACCAATCGACAGGGGCACACTGAAGCTTTCTTT	CASTNRQGHTEAFF
TRBV7-8	-	-	TRBJ2-3	16	TGTGCCAGCAGCTCCCGGGCTCTACGGCGTGGGGATACGCAGTATTTT	CASSSRALRRGDTQYF
TRBV10-3	TRBD2	few	TRBJ2-7	16	TGTGCCATCAGTGAGTCGAGACTAGCGGGGGGCTACGAGCAGTACTTC	CAISESRLAGGYEQYF
TRBV5-4	-	-	TRBJ1-1	14	TGTGCCAGCAGCTCGACCACAGGGAGCACTGAAGCTTTCTTT	CASSSTTGSTEAFF
TRBV28	TRBD1	-	TRBJ1-2	13	TGTGCCAGCAGCTCTGGACAGGGGACTGGCTACACCTTC	CASSSGQGTGYTF
TRBV5-5	TRBD1	few	TRBJ2-5	13	TGTGCCAGCAGTAGACAGGGGCAAGAGACCCAGTACTTC	CASSRQGQETQYF
TRBV15	-	-	TRBJ2-7	14	TGTGCCACCACGGAGGACGGGACCAGTCACGAGCAGTACTTC	CATTEDGTSHEQYF
TRBV19	-	once	TRBJ1-1	12	TGTGCCAGTAGTGCAGCGTGGACTGAAGCTTTCTTT	CASSAAWTEAFF
TRBV11-2	-	-	TRBJ1-1	14	TGTGCCAGCAGCAGACTGATGGGTGGCACTGAAGCTTTCTTT	CASSRLMGGTEAFF
TRBV9	-	-	TRBJ1-3	13	TGTGCCAGCAGCGCAAGCTCTGGAAACACCATATATTTT	CASSASSGNTIYF
TRBV5-1	-	-	TRBJ2-1	15	TGCGCCAGCAGCCCCACGTTGGGGCTGGGGAATGAGCAGTTCTTC	CASSPTLGLGNEQFF